The 18 T cell receptor beta chains given below trace back to one sample, sequenced in a study of regulatory T cells in long-lasting Graves disease. The sample's time point: persistent/refractory GD, antithyroid drugs over 5 years with positive TRAb. RNA isolated from PBMCs was used to make the TCR library. Library construction for TCR beta used iRepertoire HTBI primers and Arm-PCR of CDR3 regions. TCRdb reprocessed the multiplex PCR reads via MiXCR and lists one record per CDR3 protein. The table lists roughly 400,000 distinct CDR3 sequences, roughly 23% of them singletons, with around 15% in the top ten. The sequenced sample was peripheral blood mononuclear cells (PBMCs), obtained when the disease was refractory, from a patient treated with antithyroid drugs. The receptors come from a female donor with Graves disease.

This clonotype was found many times. V usage is TRBV2 and J usage is TRBJ1-2; D not resolved. Germline CDR1 is SNHLY and CDR2 is FYNNEI. This CDR3 is 14 amino acids long. The CDR3 DNA sequence: TGTACACAAAGTGAAGGTACCCGTAACTATGGCTACACCTTC. Translated: CTQSEGTRNYGYTF.

Of note for this clonotype: This may come from a read error, since a much larger clone is one base off. The chain combines TRBV20-1 with TRBJ1-1, with a tentative D call TRBD1 (5 bases). Germline values: CDR1 DFQATT, CDR2 SNEGSKA (reference sequence). The V end was cut by 1 base, the J end by 8 bases, with 11 bases between. This CDR3 comprises 12 residues. This chain's CDR3 is CSARADKREAFF. As DNA, the CDR3 is TGCAGTGCTAGAGCGGACAAGAGAGAAGCTTTCTTT.

This clonotype was detected only a few times. This chain connects TRBV29-1 to TRBJ2-2; TRBD1 matches at 9 bases. Germline V CDR1 and CDR2: SQVTM, ANQGSEA. The V and J ends lost 5 bases and 4 bases, in that order; junction bases with no gene match: 2. This CDR3 comprises 13 residues. This CDR3 is CSVNRGLTGELFF. The CDR3 nucleotides read TGCAGCGTTAACAGGGGGCTCACCGGGGAGCTGTTTTTT.

This chain uses TRBV20-1 with TRBJ2-7, with D possibly being TRBD1 (6 bases). The germline CDR1 and CDR2 sequences are DFQATT and SNEGSKA (reference sequence). Trimming took off 4 bases at V and 3 bases at J, with 13 bases between the two ends. CDR3 size: 13 residues. This CDR3 reads CSAKPQGYYEQYF. The CDR3 nucleotides read TGCAGTGCTAAACCCCAGGGGTACTACGAGCAGTACTTC.

This clonotype has at least ten counts. The chain joins TRBV2 to TRBJ2-7; 8 bases line up with TRBD2. V lost 4 bases and J lost 0; bases outside the gene matches: 5. CDR1 is SNHLY and CDR2 is FYNNEI in the germline V gene. This CDR3 contains 15 residues. CDR3 region: CASSGGGRFSYEQYF. In DNA form, the CDR3 reads TGTGCCAGCAGTGGGGGCGGGAGGTTCTCCTACGAGCAGTACTTC.

This clonotype showed up just a few times. The rearrangement links TRBV30 to TRBJ2-7, with D possibly matching TRBD1 (5 bases). V lost 0 bases to trimming and J lost 6 bases, with 9 bases between them. Germline values: CDR1 GTSNPN, CDR2 SVGIG (reference sequence). The CDR3 runs to 12 residues. CDR3 nucleotide sequence: TGTGCCTGGAGTGTACAGGTCGGCGAGCAGTACTTC. Protein: CAWSVQVGEQYF.

This clonotype was seen at least ten times. The rearrangement links TRBV28 to TRBJ1-6; weak D call: TRBD1 (6 bases). Looked up from germline, CDR1 is MDHEN and CDR2 is SYDVKM. The germline V and J ends were trimmed by 4 bases and 7 bases, with 17 bases remaining between them. CDR3 length equals 16 residues. The CDR3 sequence is CASSSLVRGINSPLHF. As DNA, the CDR3 is TGTGCCAGCAGTTCCCTGGTCAGGGGAATCAATTCACCCCTCCACTTT.

The J gene is TRBJ1-6, the V gene TRBV6-2 or TRBV6-3; D gene unclear. The germline CDR1 and CDR2 sequences are MNHEY and SVGEGT. Trimming took 0 bases from V and 7 from J, leaving 13 bases between them. This CDR3 contains 16 residues. The CDR3 nucleotides read TGTGCCAGCAGTTACTCGACCGGTCGCAGCAATTCACCCCTCCACTTT. It encodes CASSYSTGRSNSPLHF.

The CDR3 reads CSAPWEASFTEAFF. In DNA, the CDR3 is TGCAGTGCCCCCTGGGAGGCCAGTTTCACTGAAGCTTTCTTT. This rearrangement joins TRBV20-1 to TRBJ1-1; no clear D gene. The CDR3 is 14 amino acids. V was clipped by 6 bases and J by 4 bases, with 18 bases between them. Germline V lookup: CDR1 DFQATT, CDR2 SNEGSKA (reference sequence).

The rearrangement uses TRBV4-1 and TRBJ2-7; unclear D gene. Trimming removed 3 bases from V and 4 bases from J, with 10 bases in between. Germline V gene lookup returns CDR1 MGHRA and CDR2 YSYEKL. The CDR3 totals 13 residues. The CDR3 loop reads CASSHSEVYEQYF. CDR3 nucleotide sequence: TGCGCCAGCAGCCACTCAGAGGTTTACGAGCAGTACTTC.

V gene TRBV20-1 combines with J gene TRBJ1-3, with D possibly matching TRBD1 (5 bases). V shed 3 bases and J shed 2 bases, with 8 bases lying between them. Per germline, CDR1 DFQATT and CDR2 SNEGSKA (reference sequence). This CDR3 spans 13 amino acids. This CDR3 is CSARGQAGNTIYF. The CDR3 DNA reads TGCAGTGCTAGGGGGCAGGCTGGAAACACCATATATTTT.

V and J are TRBV18 and TRBJ2-5; 9 positions match TRBD1. This CDR3 is built from 15 residues. The V and J ends lost 3 bases and 3 bases, in that order; junction bases with no gene match: 5. In germline, CDR1 is KGHSH, CDR2 LQKENI. CDR3 bases: TGTGCCAGCTCACCCCTGGACAGGGGCGAAGAGACCCAGTACTTC. Protein product: CASSPLDRGEETQYF.

The sample holds many counts of this clonotype. The rearrangement links TRBV6-5 to TRBJ2-5; D possibly corresponds to TRBD2 (6 bases). The germline V gene encodes CDR1 MNHEY and CDR2 SVGAGI. V was cut by 2 bases and J by 5 bases, with 15 bases left in between. This CDR3 contains 15 residues. The CDR3 protein is CASSYNPWEEETQYF. DNA of the CDR3: TGTGCCAGCAGTTACAATCCGTGGGAGGAGGAGACCCAGTACTTC.

This clonotype came up many times. The chain carries TRBV29-1 and TRBJ2-7; D perhaps matches TRBD1 (6 bases). CDR1 and CDR2 (germline): SQVTM, ANQGSEA. CDR3 size: 11 residues. The V end was cut by 0 bases, the J end by 6 bases, with 6 bases between. CDR3 in DNA: TGCAGCGTTGAAGAGGGGGCCGAGCAGTACTTC. Translated, it gives CSVEEGAEQYF.

There are many counts of this clonotype. The chain has TRBV6-5 and TRBJ1-6; D remains ambiguous. The CDR3 has 14 amino acids. The germline gives CDR1 MNHEY, CDR2 SVGAGI. V dropped 2 bases and J dropped 8 bases, with 10 bases sitting between them. For the CDR3, the DNA is TGTGCCAGCAGTTACGGTGGCGACGATTCACCCCTCCACTTT. Amino acid sequence: CASSYGGDDSPLHF.

Comments on this clonotype: This may come from a read error, since a much larger clone is one base off. This is likely a read error, given that the CDR3 carries no conserved phenylalanine or tryptophan at its end. The CDR3 DNA reads TGTGCCAGCAGAAAACTAGTACTCTACGAGCAGTACTCC. Its translation is CASRKLVLYEQYS. The chain couples TRBV6-2 or TRBV6-3 to TRBJ2-7, with D possibly matching TRBD2 (5 bases). V was clipped by 6 bases and J by 3 bases, with 12 bases between them. Germline V lookup: CDR1 MNHEY, CDR2 SVGEGT. This CDR3 is 13 amino acids long.

This clonotype was counted ten times or more. The rearrangement joins TRBV20-1 to TRBJ1-5, with 7 bases matching TRBD1. CDR1 is DFQATT, CDR2 SNEGSKA, per germline (reference sequence). Unmatched junction bases numbered 3, after V lost 3 bases and J lost 1 base. There are 14 residues in the CDR3. The CDR3 sequence: CSARTGLSNQPQHF. Here the CDR3 DNA reads TGCAGTGCTAGGACAGGGCTAAGCAATCAGCCCCAGCATTTT.

This clonotype was counted at least ten times. The rearrangement links TRBV13 to TRBJ1-2; TRBD1 might be the D (5 bases). The CDR3 consists of 14 residues. CDR1 PRHDT and CDR2 FYEKMQ come from the germline V gene (reference sequence). V gave up 7 bases and J gave up 3 bases, with 15 bases separating them. Written as DNA, the CDR3 is TGTGCCAGCAACAACCGGGGACGGGACTATGGCTACACCTTC. This codes for CASNNRGRDYGYTF.